This T cell receptor (beta chain) was retrieved from a study of metastatic and nonmetastatic thyroid tumors. At the level of the study: Repertoires from blood and tumor or nodule tissue of malignant and benign thyroid patients were compared.

Regarding this clone: The antigen is undetermined.

Before thyroid surgery, none of the patients had received any treatment. The study's findings and limits: As reported, TCR beta diversity in blood and tumor was significantly higher in malignant thyroid tumors than in benign nodules.

Per the original data handling: Building a distant-metastasis classifier for papillary thyroid cancer drew on CDR3 differences across clinicopathological groups. TCRdb re-clonotyped the PCR reads through MiXCR. The authors' filters were not applied to this entry. The sample lists about 38,000 clones; 25% to 30% were seen once. The source material was blood. The origin of this receptor is a female donor with papillary thyroid cancer or a benign thyroid nodule (not recorded which). Some clones in this sample may be carry-over from other donors' samples.

As DNA, the CDR3 is TGTGCCAGCAGTTTATGTGATAACACTGAAGCTTTCTTT. Protein sequence: CASSLCDNTEAFF. The chain joins TRBV27 to TRBJ1-1, with D hard to call. The CDR3 contains 13 residues. Germline V gene sequence: CDR1 MNHEY, CDR2 SMNVEV (reference sequence). V was clipped by 1 base and J by 2 bases, with 5 bases between them.